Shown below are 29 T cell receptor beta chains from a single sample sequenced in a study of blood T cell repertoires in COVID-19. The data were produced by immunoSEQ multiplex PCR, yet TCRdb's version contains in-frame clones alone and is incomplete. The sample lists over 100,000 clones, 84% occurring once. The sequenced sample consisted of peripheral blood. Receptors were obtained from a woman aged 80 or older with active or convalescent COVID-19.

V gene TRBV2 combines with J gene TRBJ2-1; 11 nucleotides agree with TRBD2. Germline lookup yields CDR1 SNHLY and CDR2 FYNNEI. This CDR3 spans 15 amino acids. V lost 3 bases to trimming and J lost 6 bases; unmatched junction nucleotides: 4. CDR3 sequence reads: CASSDLLAGVNEQFF. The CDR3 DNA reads TGTGCCAGCAGTGATCTACTAGCGGGAGTCAATGAGCAGTTCTTC.

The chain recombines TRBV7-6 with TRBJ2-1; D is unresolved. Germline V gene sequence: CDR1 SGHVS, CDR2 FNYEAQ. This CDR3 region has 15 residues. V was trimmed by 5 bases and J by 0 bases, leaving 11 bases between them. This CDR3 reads CASSLLLSSYNEQFF. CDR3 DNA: TGTGCCAGCAGCCTGCTACTGAGCTCCTACAATGAGCAGTTCTTC.

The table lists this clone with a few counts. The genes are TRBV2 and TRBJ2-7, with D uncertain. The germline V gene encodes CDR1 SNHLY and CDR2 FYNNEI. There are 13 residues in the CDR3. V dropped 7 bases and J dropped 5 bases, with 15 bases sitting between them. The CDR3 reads CASIRSFRHEQYF. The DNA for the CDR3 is TGTGCCAGCATCCGGTCATTTCGCCACGAGCAGTACTTC. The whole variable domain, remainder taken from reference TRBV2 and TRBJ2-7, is EPEVTQTPSHQVTQMGQEVILRCVPISNHLYFYWYRQILGQKVEFLVSFYNNEISEKSEIFDDQFSVERPDGSNFTLKIRSTKLEDSAMYFCASIRSFRHEQYFGPGTRLTVT.

The CDR3, as DNA: TGTGCCAGCAGTTTCGGTGGCAGGGAGAACACTGAAGCTTTCTTT. It yields the protein CASSFGGRENTEAFF. The chain is built from TRBV27 and TRBJ1-1, with D possibly matching TRBD1 (5 bases). This CDR3 contains 15 residues. Trimming cost V 3 bases and J 1 base, with 12 bases left between them. Per germline, CDR1 MNHEY and CDR2 SMNVEV (reference sequence).

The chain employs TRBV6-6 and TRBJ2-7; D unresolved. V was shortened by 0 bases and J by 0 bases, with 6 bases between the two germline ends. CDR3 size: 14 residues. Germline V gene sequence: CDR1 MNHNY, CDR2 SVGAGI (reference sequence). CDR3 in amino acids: CASSYSRDSYEQYF. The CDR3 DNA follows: TGTGCCAGCAGTTACTCGCGCGACTCCTACGAGCAGTACTTC.

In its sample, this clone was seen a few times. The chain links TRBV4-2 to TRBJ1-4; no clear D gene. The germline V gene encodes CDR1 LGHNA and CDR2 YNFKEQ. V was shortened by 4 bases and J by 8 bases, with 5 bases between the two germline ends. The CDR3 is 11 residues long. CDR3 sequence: CASSPGEKLFF. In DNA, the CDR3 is TGTGCCAGCAGCCCCGGGGAAAAACTGTTTTTT.

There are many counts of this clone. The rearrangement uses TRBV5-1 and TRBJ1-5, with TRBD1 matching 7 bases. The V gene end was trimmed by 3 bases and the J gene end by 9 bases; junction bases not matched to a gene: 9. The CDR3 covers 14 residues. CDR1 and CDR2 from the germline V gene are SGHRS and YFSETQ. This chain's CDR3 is CASSYGTASGPQHF. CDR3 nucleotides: TGCGCCAGCAGCTATGGGACAGCCTCAGGGCCCCAGCATTTT. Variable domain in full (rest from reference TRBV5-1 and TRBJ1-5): KAGVTQTPRYLIKTRGQQVTLSCSPISGHRSVSWYQQTPGQGLQFLFEYFSETQRNKGNFPGRFSGRQFSNSRSEMNVSTLELGDSALYLCASSYGTASGPQHFGDGTRLSIL.

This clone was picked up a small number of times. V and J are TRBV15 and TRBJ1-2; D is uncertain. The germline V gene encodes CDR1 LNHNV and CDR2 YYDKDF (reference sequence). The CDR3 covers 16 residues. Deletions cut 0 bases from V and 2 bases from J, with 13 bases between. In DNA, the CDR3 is TGTGCCACCAGCAGAGATAGGCCGAGCGGAAACTATGGCTACACCTTC. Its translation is CATSRDRPSGNYGYTF.

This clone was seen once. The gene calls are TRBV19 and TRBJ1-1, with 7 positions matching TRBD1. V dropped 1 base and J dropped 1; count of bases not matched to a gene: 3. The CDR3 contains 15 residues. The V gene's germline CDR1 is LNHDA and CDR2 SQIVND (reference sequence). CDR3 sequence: CASSIAGTANTEAFF. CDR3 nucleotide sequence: TGTGCCAGTAGTATAGCCGGGACAGCGAACACTGAAGCTTTCTTT.

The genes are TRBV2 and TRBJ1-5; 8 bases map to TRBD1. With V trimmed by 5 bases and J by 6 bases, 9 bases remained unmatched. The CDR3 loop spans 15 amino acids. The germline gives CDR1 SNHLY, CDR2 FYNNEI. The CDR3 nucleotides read TGTGCCAGCAGTAGACAGGACAGGGTGAGTCAGCCCCAGCATTTT. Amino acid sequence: CASSRQDRVSQPQHF.

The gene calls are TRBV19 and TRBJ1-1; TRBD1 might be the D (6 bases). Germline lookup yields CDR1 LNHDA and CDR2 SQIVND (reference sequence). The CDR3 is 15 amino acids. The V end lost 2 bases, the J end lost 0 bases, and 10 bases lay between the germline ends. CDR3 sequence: CASSIPGAVNTEAFF. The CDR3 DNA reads TGTGCCAGTAGTATACCAGGGGCGGTGAACACTGAAGCTTTCTTT.

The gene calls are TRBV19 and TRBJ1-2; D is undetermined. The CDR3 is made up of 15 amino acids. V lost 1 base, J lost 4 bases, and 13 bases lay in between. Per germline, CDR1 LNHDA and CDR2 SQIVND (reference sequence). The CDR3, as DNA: TGTGCCAGTAGTATAGGAGGGATTCGCTCCTATGGCTACACCTTC. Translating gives CASSIGGIRSYGYTF.

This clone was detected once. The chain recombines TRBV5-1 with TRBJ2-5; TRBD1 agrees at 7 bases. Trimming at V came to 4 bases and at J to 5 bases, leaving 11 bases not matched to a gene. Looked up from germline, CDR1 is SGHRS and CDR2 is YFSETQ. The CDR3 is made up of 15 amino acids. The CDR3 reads CASSPSPTGTETQYF. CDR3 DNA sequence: TGCGCCAGCAGCCCCTCGCCGACAGGGACGGAGACCCAGTACTTC.

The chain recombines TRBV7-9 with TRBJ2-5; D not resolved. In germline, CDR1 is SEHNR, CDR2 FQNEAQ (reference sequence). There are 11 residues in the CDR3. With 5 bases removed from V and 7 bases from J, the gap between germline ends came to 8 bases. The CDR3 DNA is TGTGCCAGCAGCCCCGAGCGGACCCAGTACTTC. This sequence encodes CASSPERTQYF.

As DNA, the CDR3 is TGTGCCACCAGTGAGTCCGGGATGAGGGGGCAAGAGACCCAGTACTTC. This codes for CATSESGMRGQETQYF. This chain joins TRBV24-1 and TRBJ2-5, with TRBD1 as a possible D gene (6 bases). Germline CDR1 reads KGHDR; CDR2 reads SFDVKD. The CDR3 is 16 amino acids. Between the trimmed V and J ends, which lost 4 bases and 2 bases, there was a span of 16 bases.

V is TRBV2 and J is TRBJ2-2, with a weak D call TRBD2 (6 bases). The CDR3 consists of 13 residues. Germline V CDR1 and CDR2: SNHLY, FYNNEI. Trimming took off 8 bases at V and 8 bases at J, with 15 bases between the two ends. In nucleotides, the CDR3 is TGTGCCAGCCACCGGGACTCCCTAGGGGAGCTGTTTTTT. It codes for CASHRDSLGELFF.

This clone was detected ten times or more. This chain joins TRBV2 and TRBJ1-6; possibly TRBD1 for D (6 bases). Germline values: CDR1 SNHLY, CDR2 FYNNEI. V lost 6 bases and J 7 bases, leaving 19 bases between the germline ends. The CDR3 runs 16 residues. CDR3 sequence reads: CASRDSWGQVNSPLHF. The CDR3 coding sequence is TGTGCCAGCAGGGACAGCTGGGGGCAAGTAAATTCACCCCTCCACTTT.

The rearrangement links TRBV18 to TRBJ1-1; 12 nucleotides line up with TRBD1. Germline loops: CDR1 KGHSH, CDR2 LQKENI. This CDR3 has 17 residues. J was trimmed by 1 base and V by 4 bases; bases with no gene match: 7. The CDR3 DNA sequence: TGTGCCAGCTCACGACCGGGACAGGGGGCAGGGAACACTGAAGCTTTCTTT. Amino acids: CASSRPGQGAGNTEAFF. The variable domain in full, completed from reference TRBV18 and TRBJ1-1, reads NAGVMQNPRHLVRRRGQEARLRCSPMKGHSHVYWYRQLPEEGLKFMVYLQKENIIDESGMPKERFSAEFPKEGPSILRIQQVVRGDSAAYFCASSRPGQGAGNTEAFFGQGTRLTVV.

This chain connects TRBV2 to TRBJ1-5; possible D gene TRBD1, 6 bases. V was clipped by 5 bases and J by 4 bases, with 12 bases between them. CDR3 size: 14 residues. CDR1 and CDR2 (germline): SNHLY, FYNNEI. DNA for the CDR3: TGTGCCAGCAGTCGGGACACGTATAATCAGCCCCAGCATTTT. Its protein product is CASSRDTYNQPQHF.

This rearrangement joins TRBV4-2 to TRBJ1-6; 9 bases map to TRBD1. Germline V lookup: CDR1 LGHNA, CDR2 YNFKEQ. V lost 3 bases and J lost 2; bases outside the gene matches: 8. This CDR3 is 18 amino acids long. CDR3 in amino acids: CASSQDPGQGTYNSPLHF. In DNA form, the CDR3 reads TGTGCCAGCAGCCAGGATCCGGGACAGGGCACCTATAATTCACCCCTCCACTTT.

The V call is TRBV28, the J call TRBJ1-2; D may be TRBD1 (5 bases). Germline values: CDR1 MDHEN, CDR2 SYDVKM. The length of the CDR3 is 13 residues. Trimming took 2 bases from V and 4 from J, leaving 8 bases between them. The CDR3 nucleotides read TGTGCCAGCAGTTTAGGGGGACTCTATGGCTACACCTTC. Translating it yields CASSLGGLYGYTF.

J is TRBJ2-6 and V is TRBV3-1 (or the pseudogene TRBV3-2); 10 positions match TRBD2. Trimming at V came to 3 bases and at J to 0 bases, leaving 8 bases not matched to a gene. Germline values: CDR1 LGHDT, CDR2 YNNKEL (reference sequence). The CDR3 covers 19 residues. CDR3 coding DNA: TGTGCCAGCAGCCAGGCCGGACTAGCGGTACTCTCTGGGGCCAACGTCCTGACTTTC. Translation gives CASSQAGLAVLSGANVLTF.

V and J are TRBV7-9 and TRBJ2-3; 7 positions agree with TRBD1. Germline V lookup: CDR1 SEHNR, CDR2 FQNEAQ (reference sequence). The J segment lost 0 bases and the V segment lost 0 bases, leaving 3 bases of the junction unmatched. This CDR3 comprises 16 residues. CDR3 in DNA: TGTGCCAGCAGCTTAGCAGGGGGCCCTAGCACAGATACGCAGTATTTT. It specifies CASSLAGGPSTDTQYF. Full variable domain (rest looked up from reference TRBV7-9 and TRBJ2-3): DTGVSQNPRHKITKRGQNVTFRCDPISEHNRLYWYRQTLGQGPEFLTYFQNEAQLEKSRLLSDRFSAERPKGSFSTLEIQRTEQGDSAMYLCASSLAGGPSTDTQYFGPGTRLTVL.

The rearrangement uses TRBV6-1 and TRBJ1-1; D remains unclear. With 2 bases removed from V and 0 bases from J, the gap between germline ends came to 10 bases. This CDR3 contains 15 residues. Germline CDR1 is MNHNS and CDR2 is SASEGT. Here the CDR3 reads CASSERQVLNTEAFF. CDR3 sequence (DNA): TGTGCCAGCAGTGAAAGGCAGGTGTTGAACACTGAAGCTTTCTTT.

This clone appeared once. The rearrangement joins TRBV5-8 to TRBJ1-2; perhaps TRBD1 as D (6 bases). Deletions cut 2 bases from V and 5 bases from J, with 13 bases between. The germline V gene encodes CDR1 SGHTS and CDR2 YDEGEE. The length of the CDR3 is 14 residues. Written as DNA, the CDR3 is TGTGCCAGCAGCTTTGGACAGAAGTCATATGGCTACACCTTC. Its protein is CASSFGQKSYGYTF.

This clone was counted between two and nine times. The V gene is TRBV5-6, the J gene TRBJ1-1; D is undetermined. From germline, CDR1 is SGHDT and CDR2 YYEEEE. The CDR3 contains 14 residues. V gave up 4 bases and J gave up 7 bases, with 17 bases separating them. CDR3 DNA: TGTGCCAGCAGCCCGTGGCCGGGAGATGATGAAGCTTTCTTT. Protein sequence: CASSPWPGDDEAFF.

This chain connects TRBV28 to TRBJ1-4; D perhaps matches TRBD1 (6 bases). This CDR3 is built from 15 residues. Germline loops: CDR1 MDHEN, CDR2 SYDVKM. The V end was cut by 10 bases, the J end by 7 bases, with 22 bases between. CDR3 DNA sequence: TGTGCCACCCAGCCGGGCCAACAGGGAAGTGAAAAACTGTTTTTT. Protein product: CATQPGQQGSEKLFF.

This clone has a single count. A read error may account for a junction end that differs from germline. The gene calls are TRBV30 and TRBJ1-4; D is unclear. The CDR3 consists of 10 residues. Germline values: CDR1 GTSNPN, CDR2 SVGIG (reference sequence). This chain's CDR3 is CAWRIEKLLF. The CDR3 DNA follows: TGTGCCTGGAGGATTGAAAAACTGCTTTTT.

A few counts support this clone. The CDR3 reads CASSLGGLAGAETQYF. As DNA, the CDR3 is TGTGCCAGCAGCTTAGGCGGCCTAGCGGGAGCGGAGACCCAGTACTTC. The chain is built from TRBV13 and TRBJ2-5; 10 nucleotides agree with TRBD2. The CDR3 has 16 amino acids. V gave up 0 bases and J gave up 5 bases; unmatched junction bases: 6. Germline lookup yields CDR1 PRHDT and CDR2 FYEKMQ (reference sequence).